The rows below give T cell receptor beta chains drawn from one sample of a study of molecular identifiers for immune sequencing clone quantification. TCRdb processed the PCR reads anew with MiXCR; each CDR3 protein has one entry. Of over 600,000 distinct CDR3 sequences listed, 20% are singletons. The specimen sequenced was naive CD8+ T cells from blood, with Jurkat cell RNA spiked in. The receptors here all came from a human donor in good health. Some libraries in this study had Jurkat cell RNA spiked in. The CDR3 runs from the conserved cysteine through the conserved F or W. Fields, in order: clone size, D gene, V gene, J gene, CDR3 protein, CDR3 DNA. D genes are given only for firm matches. Clone sizes are given selectively: once, few, many, or a class where the clone is expanded.

clone size: many
D gene: -
V gene: TRBV6-5
J gene: TRBJ1-5
CDR3 protein: CASSYPSGGARESNQPQHF
CDR3 DNA: TGTGCCAGCAGTTATCCGAGTGGGGGGGCCCGAGAAAGCAATCAGCCCCAGCATTTT

clone size: few
D gene: -
V gene: TRBV18
J gene: TRBJ1-4
CDR3 protein: CASSPVGGVDEKLFF
CDR3 DNA: TGTGCCAGCTCACCGGTCGGCGGGGTGGATGAGAAACTGTTTTTT

clone size: once
D gene: -
V gene: TRBV19
J gene: TRBJ2-7
CDR3 protein: CASSPGQSYERYF
CDR3 DNA: TGTGCCAGTAGTCCCGGACAGTCCTACGAGCGGTACTTC

clone size: many
D gene: -
V gene: TRBV12-3/TRBV12-4
J gene: TRBJ1-5
CDR3 protein: CASSPIEYSNQPQHF
CDR3 DNA: TGTGCCAGCAGCCCAATAGAATATAGCAATCAGCCCCAGCATTTT

clone size: many
D gene: -
V gene: TRBV7-9
J gene: TRBJ2-1
CDR3 protein: CASSPPGTVYNEQFF
CDR3 DNA: TGTGCCAGCAGTCCTCCCGGGACCGTCTACAATGAGCAGTTCTTC

clone size: many
D gene: TRBD2
V gene: TRBV7-9
J gene: TRBJ2-1
CDR3 protein: CASSFEGGPVNEQFF
CDR3 DNA: TGTGCCAGCAGCTTTGAGGGAGGGCCCGTGAATGAGCAGTTCTTC

clone size: many
D gene: -
V gene: TRBV2
J gene: TRBJ1-3
CDR3 protein: CASSVDTQSSGNTIYF
CDR3 DNA: TGTGCCAGCAGTGTCGACACCCAGAGCTCTGGAAACACCATATATTTT

clone size: many
D gene: -
V gene: TRBV6-6
J gene: TRBJ2-3
CDR3 protein: CASSYGGPDTQYF
CDR3 DNA: TGTGCCAGCAGTTATGGGGGCCCAGATACGCAGTATTTT

clone size: many
D gene: -
V gene: TRBV6-5
J gene: TRBJ2-5
CDR3 protein: CASSYSKFRNQETQYF
CDR3 DNA: TGTGCCAGCAGTTACTCGAAGTTCCGCAACCAAGAGACCCAGTACTTC

clone size: -
D gene: -
V gene: TRBV20-1
J gene: TRBJ2-3
CDR3 protein: CSARSVASDAQYF
CDR3 DNA: TGCAGTGCTAGAAGCGTAGCTTCAGATGCGCAGTATTTT

clone size: many
D gene: -
V gene: TRBV2
J gene: TRBJ1-4
CDR3 protein: CASSVGTPFNEKLFF
CDR3 DNA: TGTGCCAGCAGTGTTGGGACACCGTTCAATGAAAAACTGTTTTTT

clone size: many
D gene: TRBD1
V gene: TRBV6-1
J gene: TRBJ1-4
CDR3 protein: CASSDKTGWNEKLFF
CDR3 DNA: TGTGCCAGCAGTGATAAGACAGGGTGGAATGAAAAACTGTTTTTT

clone size: few
D gene: -
V gene: TRBV12-5
J gene: TRBJ2-7
CDR3 protein: CASGPRDSHYEQYF
CDR3 DNA: TGTGCTAGTGGACCCCGGGACTCACATTACGAGCAGTACTTC

clone size: many
D gene: -
V gene: TRBV20-1
J gene: TRBJ1-5
CDR3 protein: CSAWTSNQPQHF
CDR3 DNA: TGCAGTGCTTGGACGTCTAATCAGCCCCAGCATTTT

clone size: many
D gene: TRBD2
V gene: TRBV10-3
J gene: TRBJ2-5
CDR3 protein: CAISESLWTSEQETQYF
CDR3 DNA: TGTGCCATCAGTGAGTCACTATGGACTAGCGAGCAAGAGACCCAGTACTTC

clone size: many
D gene: -
V gene: TRBV7-2
J gene: TRBJ2-1
CDR3 protein: CASSGRDTSLDEQFF
CDR3 DNA: TGTGCCAGCAGCGGCCGGGACACCTCGTTAGATGAGCAGTTCTTC

clone size: -
D gene: -
V gene: TRBV11-2
J gene: TRBJ1-4
CDR3 protein: CASSLDQGTNEKLFF
CDR3 DNA: TGTGCCAGCAGCTTAGATCAGGGCACTAATGAAAAACTGTTTTTT

clone size: many
D gene: TRBD2
V gene: TRBV20-1
J gene: TRBJ2-7
CDR3 protein: CSALVLANSYEQYF
CDR3 DNA: TGCAGTGCCTTAGTACTAGCGAACTCCTACGAGCAGTACTTC

clone size: -
D gene: -
V gene: TRBV6-1
J gene: TRBJ1-1
CDR3 protein: CAGRDSTEAFF
CDR3 DNA: TGTGCCGGCAGAGACAGCACTGAAGCTTTCTTT

clone size: many
D gene: TRBD2
V gene: TRBV7-4
J gene: TRBJ2-7
CDR3 protein: CASSPSTSPSTYEQYF
CDR3 DNA: TGTGCCAGCAGCCCATCGACTAGCCCGAGCACCTACGAGCAGTACTTC

clone size: many
D gene: -
V gene: TRBV19
J gene: TRBJ2-3
CDR3 protein: CASSRQDYTDTQYF
CDR3 DNA: TGTGCCAGTAGTAGGCAGGATTACACAGATACGCAGTATTTT

clone size: many
D gene: TRBD2
V gene: TRBV27
J gene: TRBJ2-3
CDR3 protein: CASRFASGSRGDTQYF
CDR3 DNA: TGTGCCAGCAGATTCGCTAGCGGGAGTAGAGGGGATACGCAGTATTTT

clone size: many
D gene: TRBD1
V gene: TRBV7-9
J gene: TRBJ2-3
CDR3 protein: CASSDRDSSGQYF
CDR3 DNA: TGTGCCAGCAGCGATCGGGACAGCTCAGGGCAGTATTTT

clone size: many
D gene: TRBD2
V gene: TRBV7-6
J gene: TRBJ2-3
CDR3 protein: CASSLASGNTDTQYF
CDR3 DNA: TGTGCCAGCAGCTTAGCTAGCGGGAATACAGATACGCAGTATTTT

clone size: many
D gene: -
V gene: TRBV19
J gene: TRBJ2-7
CDR3 protein: CASRGNVGSEQYF
CDR3 DNA: TGTGCCAGCCGGGGAAATGTGGGTTCCGAGCAGTACTTC

clone size: many
D gene: TRBD2
V gene: TRBV7-6
J gene: TRBJ2-3
CDR3 protein: CASSLDTPPSSGGTDTQYF
CDR3 DNA: TGTGCCAGCAGCTTAGACACCCCGCCTTCTAGCGGGGGTACAGATACGCAGTATTTT

clone size: many
D gene: -
V gene: TRBV12-5
J gene: TRBJ1-5
CDR3 protein: CASGYRNQPQHF
CDR3 DNA: TGTGCTAGTGGTTACCGCAATCAGCCCCAGCATTTT